This T cell receptor (beta chain) was captured in a study of T-cell memory formation after mild COVID-19. Study-level findings and limits: While clones contracting from day 15 to 85 were balanced between CD4 and CD8, later expanders leaned CD4+. Among contracting clones, CD4+ were mainly CM/EM and CD8+ enriched in EMRA.

This clonotype was counted between two and nine times. Its specificity is not known. Constant-segment primers were used for 5'RACE, and the resulting TCR alpha and TCR beta cDNA libraries carried sample barcodes and UMIs. In TCRdb, the 5' RACE reads were re-called with MiXCR into one record per CDR3 protein. The top ten hold 20% to 25% of the sample, which has about 350,000 distinct CDR3 sequences, roughly 15% seen once. The CDR3 has 14 residues. Germline lookup yields CDR1 MGHRA and CDR2 YSYEKL. J gave up 8 bases and V 5 bases, and 6 bases lay outside the gene matches. The material sequenced was PBMCs or a T cell subset sorted from them (not recorded which). The source of this sequence is a man between 18 and 29 years old who had mild COVID-19 (a few samples of this study predate the infection). Cell type and time point are not known. The chain recombines TRBV4-1 with TRBJ1-2; 12 nucleotides agree with TRBD1. Here the CDR3 DNA reads TGCGCCAGCAGCAGAGAGGGACAGGGGGCCGGCTACACCTTC. It specifies CASSREGQGAGYTF.